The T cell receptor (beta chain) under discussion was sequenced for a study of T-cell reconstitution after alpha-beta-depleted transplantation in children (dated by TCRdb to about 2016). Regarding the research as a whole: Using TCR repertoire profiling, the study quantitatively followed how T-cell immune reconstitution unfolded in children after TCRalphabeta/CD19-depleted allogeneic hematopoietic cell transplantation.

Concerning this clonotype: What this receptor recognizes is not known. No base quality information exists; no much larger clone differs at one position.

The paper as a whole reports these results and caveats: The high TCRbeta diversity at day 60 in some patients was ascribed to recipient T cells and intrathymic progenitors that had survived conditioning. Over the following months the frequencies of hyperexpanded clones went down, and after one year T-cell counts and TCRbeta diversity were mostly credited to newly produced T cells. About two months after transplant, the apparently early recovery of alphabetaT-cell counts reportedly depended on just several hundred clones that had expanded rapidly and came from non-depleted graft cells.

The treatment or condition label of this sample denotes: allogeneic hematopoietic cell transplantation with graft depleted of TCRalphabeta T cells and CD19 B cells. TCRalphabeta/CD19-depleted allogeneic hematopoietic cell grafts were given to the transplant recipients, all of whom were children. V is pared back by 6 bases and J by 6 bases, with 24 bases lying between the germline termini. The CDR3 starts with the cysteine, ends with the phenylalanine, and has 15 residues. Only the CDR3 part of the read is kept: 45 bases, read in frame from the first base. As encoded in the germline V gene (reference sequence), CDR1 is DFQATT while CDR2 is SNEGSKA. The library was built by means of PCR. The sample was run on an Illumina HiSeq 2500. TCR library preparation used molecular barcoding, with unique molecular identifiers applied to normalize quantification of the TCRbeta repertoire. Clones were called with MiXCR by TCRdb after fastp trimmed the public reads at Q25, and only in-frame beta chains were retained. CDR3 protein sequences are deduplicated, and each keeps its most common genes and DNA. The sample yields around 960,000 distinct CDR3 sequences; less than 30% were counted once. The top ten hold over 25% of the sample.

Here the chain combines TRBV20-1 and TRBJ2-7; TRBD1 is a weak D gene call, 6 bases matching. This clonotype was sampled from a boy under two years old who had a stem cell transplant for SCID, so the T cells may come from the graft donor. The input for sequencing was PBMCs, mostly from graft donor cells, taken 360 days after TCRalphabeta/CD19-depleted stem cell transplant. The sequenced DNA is TGCAGTGCCCCCCCGTCCAGGGGATACGGGCGCGAGCAGTACTTC. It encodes CSAPPSRGYGREQYF.